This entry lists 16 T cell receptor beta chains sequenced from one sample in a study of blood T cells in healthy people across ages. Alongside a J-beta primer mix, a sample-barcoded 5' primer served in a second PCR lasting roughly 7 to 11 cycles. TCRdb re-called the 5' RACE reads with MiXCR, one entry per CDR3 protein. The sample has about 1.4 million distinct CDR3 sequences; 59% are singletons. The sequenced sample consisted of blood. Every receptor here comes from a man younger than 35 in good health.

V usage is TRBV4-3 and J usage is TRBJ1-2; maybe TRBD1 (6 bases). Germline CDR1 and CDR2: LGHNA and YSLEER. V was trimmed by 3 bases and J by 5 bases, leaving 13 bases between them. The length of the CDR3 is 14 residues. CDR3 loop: CASSHAGGAYGYTF. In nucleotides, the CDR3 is TGCGCCAGCAGCCACGCGGGGGGGGCGTATGGCTACACCTTC.

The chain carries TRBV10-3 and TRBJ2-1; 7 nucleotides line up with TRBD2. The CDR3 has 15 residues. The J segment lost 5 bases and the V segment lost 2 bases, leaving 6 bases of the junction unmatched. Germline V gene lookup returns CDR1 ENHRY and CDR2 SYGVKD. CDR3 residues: CAISELAGDNNEQFF. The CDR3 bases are TGTGCCATCAGTGAGCTGGCGGGAGACAACAATGAGCAGTTCTTC.

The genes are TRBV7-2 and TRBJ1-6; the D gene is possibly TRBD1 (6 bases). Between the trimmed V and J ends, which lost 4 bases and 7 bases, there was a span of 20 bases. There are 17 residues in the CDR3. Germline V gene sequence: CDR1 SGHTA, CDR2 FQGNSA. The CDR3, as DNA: TGTGCCAGCAGCTCCTATACCACAGGGTACGACAATTCACCCCTCCACTTT. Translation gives CASSSYTTGYDNSPLHF.

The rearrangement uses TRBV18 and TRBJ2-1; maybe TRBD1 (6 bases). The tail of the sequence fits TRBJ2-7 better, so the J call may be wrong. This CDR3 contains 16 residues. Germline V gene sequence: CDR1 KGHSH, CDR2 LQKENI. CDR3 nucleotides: TGTGCCAGCTCATCCCGACCCACACGGGACATATACGAGCAGTACTTC. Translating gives CASSSRPTRDIYEQYF.

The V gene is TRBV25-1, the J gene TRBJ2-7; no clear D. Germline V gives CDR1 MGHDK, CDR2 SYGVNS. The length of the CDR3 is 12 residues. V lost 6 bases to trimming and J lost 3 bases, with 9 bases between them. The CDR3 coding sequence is TGTGCCAGCAGGGATGTCTTCTACGAGCAGTACTTC. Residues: CASRDVFYEQYF.

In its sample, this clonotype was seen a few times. The chain's CDR3 is CATSSSPWSGYLQETQYF. CDR3 sequence (DNA): TGTGCCACCAGCAGTTCCCCCTGGAGCGGGTACCTCCAAGAGACCCAGTACTTC. The V gene is TRBV15, the J gene TRBJ2-5; TRBD2 is a possible D gene (6 bases). The germline V and J ends were trimmed by 3 bases and 1 base, with 21 bases remaining between them. CDR3 length equals 18 residues. Per the germline V gene, CDR1 is LNHNV and CDR2 is YYDKDF (reference sequence).

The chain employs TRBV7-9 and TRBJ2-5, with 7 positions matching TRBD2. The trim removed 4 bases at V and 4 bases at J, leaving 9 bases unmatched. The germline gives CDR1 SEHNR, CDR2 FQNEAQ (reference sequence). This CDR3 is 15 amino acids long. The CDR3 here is CASSCGAGVSETQYF. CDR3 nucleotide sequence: TGTGCCAGCAGCTGCGGGGCGGGAGTCTCAGAGACCCAGTACTTC.

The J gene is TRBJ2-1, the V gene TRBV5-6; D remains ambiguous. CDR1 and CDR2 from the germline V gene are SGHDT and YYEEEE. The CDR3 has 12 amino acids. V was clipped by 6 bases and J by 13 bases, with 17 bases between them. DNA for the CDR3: TGTGCCAGCACCTCATTGGGGAATACCCAGTTCTTC. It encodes CASTSLGNTQFF.

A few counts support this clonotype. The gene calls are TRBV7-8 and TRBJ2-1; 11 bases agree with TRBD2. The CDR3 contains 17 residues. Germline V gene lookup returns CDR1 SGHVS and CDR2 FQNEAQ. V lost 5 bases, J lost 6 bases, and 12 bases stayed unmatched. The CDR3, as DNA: TGTGCCAGCAGCAGTCACCTAGCGGGAGGAATACTCAATGAGCAGTTCTTC. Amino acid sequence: CASSSHLAGGILNEQFF.

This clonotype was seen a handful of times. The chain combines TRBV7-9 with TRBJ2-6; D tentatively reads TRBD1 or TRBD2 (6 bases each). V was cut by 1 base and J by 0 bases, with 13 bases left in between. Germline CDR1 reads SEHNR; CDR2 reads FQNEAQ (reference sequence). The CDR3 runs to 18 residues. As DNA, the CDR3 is TGTGCCAGCAGCTTAGGAGGGGGGACCCTCTCTGGGGCCAACGTCCTGACTTTC. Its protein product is CASSLGGGTLSGANVLTF.

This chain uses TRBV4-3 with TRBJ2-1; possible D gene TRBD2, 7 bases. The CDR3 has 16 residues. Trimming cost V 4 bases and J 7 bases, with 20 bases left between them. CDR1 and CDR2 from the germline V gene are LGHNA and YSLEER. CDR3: CASSRRTGLGGNEQFF. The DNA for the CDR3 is TGCGCCAGCAGCCGACGAACCGGACTAGGGGGTAATGAGCAGTTCTTC.

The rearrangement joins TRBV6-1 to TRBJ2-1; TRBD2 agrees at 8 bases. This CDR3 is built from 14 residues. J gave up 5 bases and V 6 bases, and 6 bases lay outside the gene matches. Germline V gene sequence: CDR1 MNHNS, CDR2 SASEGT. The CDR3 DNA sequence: TGTGCCAGCAGCGGGACTAGACCTAACAATGAGCAGTTCTTC. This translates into CASSGTRPNNEQFF.

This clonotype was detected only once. The CDR3 DNA sequence: TGTGCCAGCAGCTCTCTCCTTGATGAGCAGTTCTTC. Residues: CASSSLLDEQFF. The rearrangement joins TRBV7-6 to TRBJ2-1, with D unresolved. Germline CDR1 and CDR2: SGHVS and FNYEAQ. V was shortened by 4 bases and J by 8 bases, with 9 bases between the two germline ends. This CDR3 is 12 amino acids long.

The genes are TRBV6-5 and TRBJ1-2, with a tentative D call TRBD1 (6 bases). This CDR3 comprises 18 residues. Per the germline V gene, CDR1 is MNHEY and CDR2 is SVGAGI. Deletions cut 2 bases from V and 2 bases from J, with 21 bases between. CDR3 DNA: TGTGCCAGCAGTTACCCCGGGGGCAGGGACCAGAAGAACTATGGCTACACCTTC. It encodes CASSYPGGRDQKNYGYTF.

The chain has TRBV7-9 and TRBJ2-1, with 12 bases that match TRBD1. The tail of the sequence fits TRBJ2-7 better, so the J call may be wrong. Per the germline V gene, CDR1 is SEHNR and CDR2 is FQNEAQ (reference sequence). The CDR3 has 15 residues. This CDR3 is CASSPPGQGANEQYF. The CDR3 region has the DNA TGTGCCAGCAGCCCCCCGGGACAGGGGGCCAACGAGCAGTACTTC.

CDR3 sequence: CASIPTVGGETQYF. The CDR3 DNA sequence: TGTGCCAGCATCCCGACGGTTGGGGGAGAGACCCAGTACTTC. The chain carries TRBV6-2 or TRBV6-3 and TRBJ2-4, with D perhaps given as TRBD1 or TRBD2 (5 bases each). The DNA end is a closer match to TRBJ2-5, so the J assignment may be wrong. The germline gives CDR1 MNHEY, CDR2 SVGEGT. This CDR3 region has 14 residues.